These 26 T cell receptor beta chains originate from one sample sequenced in a study of blood T cell repertoires in COVID-19. TCRdb's table, derived via immunoSEQ multiplex PCR, lists solely in-frame clones and lacks some. The sample has more than 85,000 clones, 75% to 90% seen once; the top ten hold around 4.3%. The sequencing input was peripheral blood. The origin of the receptors is a human donor in a cohort sampled during active COVID-19.

The chain recombines TRBV5-6 with TRBJ2-3; 7 bases align to TRBD1. Trimming cost V 0 bases and J 3 bases; bases outside gene matches: 10. Germline loops: CDR1 SGHDT, CDR2 YYEEEE. This CDR3 has 17 amino acids. CDR3 sequence reads: CASSLDLGGRGTDTQYF. The CDR3 coding sequence is TGTGCCAGCAGCTTGGATTTAGGGGGCAGGGGGACAGATACGCAGTATTTT.

This chain links TRBV2 with TRBJ2-7; 7 bases agree with TRBD2. The CDR3 is made up of 12 amino acids. Trimming took 8 bases from V and 4 from J; bases not matched to a gene: 5. CDR1 SNHLY and CDR2 FYNNEI come from the germline V gene. CDR3 DNA sequence: TGTGCCAGCGGGGGGGGAGGATACGAGCAGTACTTC. This sequence encodes CASGGGGYEQYF.

The chain has TRBV7-7 and TRBJ1-5; 7 bases align to TRBD1. Germline CDR1 reads SSHAT; CDR2 reads FNYEAQ (reference sequence). This CDR3 spans 17 amino acids. The junction had 12 bases not matched to a gene; V was cut back by 6 bases and J by 1 base. The CDR3 reads CASRKEQGSRSNQPQHF. CDR3 in DNA: TGTGCCAGCAGAAAAGAACAGGGGAGCAGAAGCAATCAGCCCCAGCATTTT.

The chain uses TRBV5-6 and TRBJ1-1; no definite D call. CDR1 is SGHDT, CDR2 YYEEEE, per germline. The CDR3 runs to 14 residues. The V end lost 0 bases, the J end lost 0 bases, and 6 bases lay between the germline ends. The CDR3 region has the DNA TGTGCCAGCAGCTTGGACAGCATGAACACTGAAGCTTTCTTT. This translates into CASSLDSMNTEAFF. The whole variable domain, remainder taken from reference TRBV5-6 and TRBJ1-1, is DAGVTQSPTHLIKTRGQQVTLRCSPKSGHDTVSWYQQALGQGPQFIFQYYEEEERQRGNFPDRFSGHQFPNYSSELNVNALLLGDSALYLCASSLDSMNTEAFFGQGTRLTVV.

The rearrangement links TRBV11-1 to TRBJ2-5; 12 bases fit TRBD2. CDR3 length: 15 amino acids. The V gene's germline CDR1 is SGHAT and CDR2 FQDESV (reference sequence). The V and J ends lost 5 bases and 6 bases, in that order; junction bases with no gene match: 7. CDR3 DNA: TGTGCCAGCAGCCCAACTAGCGGGGGGCGAAAGACCCAGTACTTC. This codes for CASSPTSGGRKTQYF. The complete variable domain, with remaining parts taken from reference TRBV11-1 and TRBJ2-5, reads EAEVAQSPRYKITEKSQAVAFWCDPISGHATLYWYRQILGQGPELLVQFQDESVVDDSQLPKDRFSAERLKGVDSTLKIQPAELGDSAMYLCASSPTSGGRKTQYFGPGTRLLVL.

This clone was detected once. The V call is TRBV13, the J call TRBJ2-7, with a tentative D call TRBD1 (5 bases). The CDR3 is 15 amino acids. In germline, CDR1 is PRHDT, CDR2 FYEKMQ (reference sequence). Trimming left V 5 bases short and J 0 bases short, with 14 bases between. CDR3 sequence: CASSHPKGASYEQYF. CDR3 DNA sequence: TGTGCCAGCAGCCACCCCAAAGGGGCCTCCTACGAGCAGTACTTC. Based on the CDR3 plus reference TRBV13 and TRBJ2-7, the full variable domain is AAGVIQSPRHLIKEKRETATLKCYPIPRHDTVYWYQQGPGQDPQFLISFYEKMQSDKGSIPDRFSAQQFSDYHSELNMSSLELGDSALYFCASSHPKGASYEQYFGPGTRLTVT.

This rearrangement joins TRBV6-5 to TRBJ2-2; 8 nucleotides align to TRBD1. The ends lost 1 base at V and 6 bases at J; junction bases unmatched: 4. Germline loops: CDR1 MNHEY, CDR2 SVGAGI. This CDR3 comprises 15 residues. CDR3 loop: CASSYLEQGAGELFF. The CDR3 DNA sequence: TGTGCCAGCAGTTACTTAGAACAGGGGGCCGGGGAGCTGTTTTTT.

The V call is TRBV2, the J call TRBJ2-1, with D possibly matching TRBD1 (6 bases). The germline gives CDR1 SNHLY, CDR2 FYNNEI. The CDR3 is 12 amino acids. V lost 6 bases, J lost 7 bases, and 10 bases lay in between. Here the CDR3 DNA reads TGTGCCAGCAGAGAACAGGGAAATGAGCAGTTCTTC. Amino acids: CASREQGNEQFF.

The J gene is TRBJ2-7, the V gene TRBV7-2; no clear D. With 0 bases removed from V and 7 bases from J, the gap between germline ends came to 7 bases. CDR1 and CDR2 from the germline V gene are SGHTA and FQGNSA. This CDR3 contains 12 residues. The CDR3 DNA is TGTGCCAGCAGCTTAGCCTATCGGGAGCAGTACTTC. It codes for CASSLAYREQYF.

The chain combines TRBV5-1 with TRBJ1-4; D is unresolved. Trimming took 0 bases from V and 8 from J, leaving 14 bases between them. The CDR3 extends over 15 amino acids. Germline lookup yields CDR1 SGHRS and CDR2 YFSETQ. CDR3 sequence reads: CASSLAHTSGEKLFF. The CDR3 DNA sequence: TGCGCCAGCAGCTTGGCCCACACCTCGGGGGAAAAACTGTTTTTT. Based on the CDR3 plus reference TRBV5-1 and TRBJ1-4, the full variable domain is KAGVTQTPRYLIKTRGQQVTLSCSPISGHRSVSWYQQTPGQGLQFLFEYFSETQRNKGNFPGRFSGRQFSNSRSEMNVSTLELGDSALYLCASSLAHTSGEKLFFGSGTQLSVL.

In its sample, this clone was seen once. The V call is TRBV2, the J call TRBJ2-2, with 9 bases fitting TRBD2. This CDR3 spans 17 amino acids. V lost 9 bases, J lost 0 bases, and 11 bases stayed unmatched. Germline CDR1 is SNHLY and CDR2 is FYNNEI. CDR3 DNA: TGTGCCAGTAAAAGGGCGGGACTAGCCGCGAACACCGGGGAGCTGTTTTTT. Translated: CASKRAGLAANTGELFF.

The chain combines TRBV6-6 with TRBJ2-7; no reliable D call. V was cut by 0 bases and J by 6 bases, with 18 bases left in between. The CDR3 spans 16 residues. Germline V CDR1 and CDR2: MNHNY, SVGAGI (reference sequence). The chain's CDR3 is CASSYSTMAPVGEQYF. The CDR3 DNA reads TGTGCCAGCAGTTACTCGACAATGGCCCCTGTTGGCGAGCAGTACTTC.

This chain joins TRBV18 and TRBJ1-6, with 8 bases that match TRBD1. V lost 2 bases to trimming and J lost 9 bases; unmatched junction nucleotides: 6. This CDR3 comprises 15 residues. Germline V gives CDR1 KGHSH, CDR2 LQKENI. The CDR3 here is CASSPGQGDISPLHF. Here the CDR3 DNA reads TGTGCCAGCTCACCAGGACAGGGCGATATTTCACCCCTCCACTTT.

V and J are TRBV9 and TRBJ2-1; 8 positions agree with TRBD1. J lost 6 bases, V lost 0 bases, and 8 bases had no gene match. CDR3 length: 16 residues. The germline V gene has CDR1 SGDLS and CDR2 YYNGEE. The CDR3 sequence is CASSVGLGRGLNEQFF. CDR3 nucleotides: TGTGCCAGCAGCGTAGGTTTGGGCAGGGGGCTCAATGAGCAGTTCTTC.

The rearrangement joins TRBV3-1 (or the pseudogene TRBV3-2) to TRBJ2-7; 7 bases agree with TRBD1. This CDR3 spans 16 amino acids. CDR1 is LGHDT and CDR2 is YNNKEL in the germline V gene (reference sequence). Trimming took 1 base from V and 2 from J; bases not matched to a gene: 8. CDR3 nucleotides: TGTGCCAGCAGCCAAGGCATCTCGCAGGGGGCCTACGAGCAGTACTTC. Protein: CASSQGISQGAYEQYF.

The rearrangement links TRBV15 to TRBJ1-4, with D uncertain. Trimming left V 6 bases short and J 8 bases short, with 19 bases between. In germline, CDR1 is LNHNV, CDR2 YYDKDF (reference sequence). The CDR3 spans 15 residues. The CDR3 region has the DNA TGTGCCACCAGAGTCGGCGGGCTACGCAGGGAAAAACTGTTTTTT. This translates into CATRVGGLRREKLFF.

The chain employs TRBV2 and TRBJ1-2; maybe TRBD1 (5 bases). V gave up 5 bases and J gave up 0 bases, with 10 bases separating them. The germline gives CDR1 SNHLY, CDR2 FYNNEI. The CDR3 sequence is 14 residues long. The CDR3 region has the DNA TGTGCCAGCAGTCAGGACATAGCTAACTATGGCTACACCTTC. Translated, it gives CASSQDIANYGYTF.

The chain is built from TRBV5-1 and TRBJ1-1; tentatively, D is TRBD1 (5 bases). The CDR3 length is 13 residues. The germline CDR1 and CDR2 sequences are SGHRS and YFSETQ. Trimming stripped 4 bases from V and 1 base from J, with 8 bases between. The chain's CDR3 is CASSRTGNTEAFF. The CDR3, as DNA: TGCGCCAGCAGCCGAACAGGGAACACTGAAGCTTTCTTT.

This chain connects TRBV7-2 to TRBJ2-1; 8 positions agree with TRBD1. The CDR3 is made up of 14 amino acids. V dropped 5 bases and J dropped 8; count of bases not matched to a gene: 8. Germline-derived CDR1 and CDR2 are SGHTA and FQGNSA. The CDR3 nucleotides read TGTGCCAGCAGCATTGGACAGGGTTGGGATGAGCAGTTCTTC. Protein product: CASSIGQGWDEQFF.

CDR3 coding DNA: TGTGCCAGCAACAAGGCGGGCCAAGAGACCCAGTACTTC. Translated, it gives CASNKAGQETQYF. The rearrangement joins TRBV2 to TRBJ2-5; D might be TRBD2 (5 bases). V was cut by 7 bases and J by 1 base, with 10 bases left in between. The CDR3 is made up of 13 amino acids. CDR1 and CDR2 (germline): SNHLY, FYNNEI.

The chain recombines TRBV7-2 with TRBJ1-1; tentative D call: TRBD1 (5 bases). V was clipped by 5 bases and J by 4 bases, with 17 bases between them. Germline loops: CDR1 SGHTA, CDR2 FQGNSA. This CDR3 region has 15 residues. The CDR3 region has the DNA TGTGCCAGCAGCCCTTTCAGGGATTATCGCACTGAAGCTTTCTTT. Translating gives CASSPFRDYRTEAFF.

The genes are TRBV24-1 and TRBJ2-7; D gene unclear. The CDR3 runs to 13 residues. Germline loops: CDR1 KGHDR, CDR2 SFDVKD. Trimming stripped 5 bases from V and 2 bases from J, with 9 bases between. The DNA for the CDR3 is TGTGCCACCAGTGCAGCAGGTGCCTACGAGCAGTACTTC. Translating it yields CATSAAGAYEQYF.

Regarding this clone: At one of its ends the junction is not consistent with the germline gene, which may arise from a read error. The chain is built from TRBV12-3 or TRBV12-4 and TRBJ1-5; TRBD1 is a possible D gene (6 bases). The CDR3 has 11 amino acids. Here the CDR3 reads CASSVGGPALF. The DNA for the CDR3 is TGTGCCAGCAGCGTAGGGGGTCCCGCCCTTTTT.

This clone was recorded only once. The CDR3, as DNA: TGTGCCAGCAGCCCGAACGCCGGGACCTACGAGCAGTACTTC. Its protein product is CASSPNAGTYEQYF. The chain employs TRBV7-2 and TRBJ2-7, with D perhaps TRBD2 (5 bases). Trimming removed 5 bases at V and 2 bases at J, with 13 bases between. This CDR3 spans 14 amino acids. CDR1 and CDR2 from the germline V gene are SGHTA and FQGNSA. The full variable domain, its missing parts supplied by reference TRBV7-2 and TRBJ2-7, is GAGVSQSPSNKVTEKGKDVELRCDPISGHTALYWYRQSLGQGLEFLIYFQGNSAPDKSGLPSDRFSAERTGGSVSTLTIQRTQQEDSAVYLCASSPNAGTYEQYFGPGTRLTVT.

The chain has TRBV2 and TRBJ2-1, with D possibly being TRBD2 (6 bases). CDR3 size: 17 residues. In germline, CDR1 is SNHLY, CDR2 FYNNEI. The ends were cut back, 1 base at V and 7 bases at J, with 20 bases in the middle. CDR3 sequence: CASSEGDGYGEENEQFF. The CDR3 coding sequence is TGTGCCAGCAGTGAAGGGGATGGGTATGGGGAGGAAAATGAGCAGTTCTTC.

This chain uses TRBV24-1 with TRBJ2-3, with a weak D call TRBD1 (6 bases). Germline V gives CDR1 KGHDR, CDR2 SFDVKD. The CDR3 spans 13 residues. Trimming cost V 6 bases and J 1 base, with 7 bases left between them. The CDR3 DNA reads TGTGCCACCAGTCACAGGGGCACAGATACGCAGTATTTT. It yields the protein CATSHRGTDTQYF.